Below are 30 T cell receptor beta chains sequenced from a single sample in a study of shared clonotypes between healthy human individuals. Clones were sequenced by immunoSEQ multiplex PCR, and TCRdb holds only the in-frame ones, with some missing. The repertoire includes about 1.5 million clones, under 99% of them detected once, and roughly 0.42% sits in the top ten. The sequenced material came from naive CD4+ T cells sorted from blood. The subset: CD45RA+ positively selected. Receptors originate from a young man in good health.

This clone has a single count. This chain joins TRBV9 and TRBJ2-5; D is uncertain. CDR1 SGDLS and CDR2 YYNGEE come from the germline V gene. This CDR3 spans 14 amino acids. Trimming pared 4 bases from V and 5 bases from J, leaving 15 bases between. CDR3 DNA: TGTGCCAGCAGCCCCGGCTTCTCTGGGGAGACCCAGTACTTC. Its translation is CASSPGFSGETQYF.

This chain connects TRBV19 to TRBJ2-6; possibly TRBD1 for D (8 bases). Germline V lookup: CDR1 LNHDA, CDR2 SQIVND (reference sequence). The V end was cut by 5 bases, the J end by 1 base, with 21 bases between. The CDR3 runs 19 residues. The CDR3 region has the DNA TGTGCCAGTAGTTCTTCACAGGGGGGGTATGGTTCTGGGGCCAACGTCCTGACTTTC. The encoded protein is CASSSSQGGYGSGANVLTF.

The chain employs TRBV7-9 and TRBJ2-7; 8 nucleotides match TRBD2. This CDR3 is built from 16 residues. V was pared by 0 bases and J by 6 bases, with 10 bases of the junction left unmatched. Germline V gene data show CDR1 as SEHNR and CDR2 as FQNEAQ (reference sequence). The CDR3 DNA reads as TGTGCCAGCAGCTTAGCGCTGAGCGGGAGCCGTAGCGAGCAGTACTTC. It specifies CASSLALSGSRSEQYF.

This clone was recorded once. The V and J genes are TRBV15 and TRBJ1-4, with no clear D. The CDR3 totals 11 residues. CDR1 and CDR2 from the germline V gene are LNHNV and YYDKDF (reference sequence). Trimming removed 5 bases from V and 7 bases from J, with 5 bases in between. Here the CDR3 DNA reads TGTGCCACCAGCGAACGTGAAAAACTGTTTTTT. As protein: CATSEREKLFF.

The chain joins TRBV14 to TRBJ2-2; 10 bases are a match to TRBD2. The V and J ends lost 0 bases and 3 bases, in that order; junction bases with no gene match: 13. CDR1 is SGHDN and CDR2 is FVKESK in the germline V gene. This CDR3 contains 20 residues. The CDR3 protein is CASSQDPRTSGDKYTGELFF. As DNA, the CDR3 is TGTGCCAGCAGCCAAGATCCGCGGACTAGCGGAGATAAGTACACCGGGGAGCTGTTTTTT.

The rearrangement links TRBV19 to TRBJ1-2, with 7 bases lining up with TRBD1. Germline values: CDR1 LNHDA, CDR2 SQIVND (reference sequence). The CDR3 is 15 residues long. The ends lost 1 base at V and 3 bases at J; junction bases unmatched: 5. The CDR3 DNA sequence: TGTGCCAGTAGTATAGGACCGACAGGGTACTATGGCTACACCTTC. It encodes CASSIGPTGYYGYTF. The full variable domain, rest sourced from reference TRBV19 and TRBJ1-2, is DGGITQSPKYLFRKEGQNVTLSCEQNLNHDAMYWYRQDPGQGLRLIYYSQIVNDFQKGDIAEGYSVSREKKESFPLTVTSAQKNPTAFYLCASSIGPTGYYGYTFGSGTRLTVV.

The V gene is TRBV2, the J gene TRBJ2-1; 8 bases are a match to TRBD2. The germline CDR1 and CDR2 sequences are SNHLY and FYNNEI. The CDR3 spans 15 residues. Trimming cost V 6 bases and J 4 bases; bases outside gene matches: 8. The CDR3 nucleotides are TGTGCCAGCAGCCCGGCGATAGCGGGATACAATGAGCAGTTCTTC. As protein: CASSPAIAGYNEQFF.

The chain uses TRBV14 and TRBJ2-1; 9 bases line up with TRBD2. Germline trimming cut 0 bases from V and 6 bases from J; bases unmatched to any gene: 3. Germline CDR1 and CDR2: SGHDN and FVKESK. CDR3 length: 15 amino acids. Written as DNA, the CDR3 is TGTGCCAGCAGCCAAGACGTACTAGCGGGCAATGAGCAGTTCTTC. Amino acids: CASSQDVLAGNEQFF.

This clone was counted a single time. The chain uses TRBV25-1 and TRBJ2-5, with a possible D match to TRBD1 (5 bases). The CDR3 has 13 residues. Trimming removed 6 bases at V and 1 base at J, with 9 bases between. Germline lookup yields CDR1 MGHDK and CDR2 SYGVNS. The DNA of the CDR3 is TGTGCCAGCAGGGGGCCCCCCCAAGAGACCCAGTACTTC. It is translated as CASRGPPQETQYF.

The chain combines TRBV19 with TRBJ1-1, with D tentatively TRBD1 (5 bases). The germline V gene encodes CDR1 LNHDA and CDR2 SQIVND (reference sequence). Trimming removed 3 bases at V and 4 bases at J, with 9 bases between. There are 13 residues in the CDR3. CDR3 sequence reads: CASSILGATEAFF. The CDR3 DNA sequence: TGTGCCAGTAGTATTTTAGGGGCCACTGAAGCTTTCTTT. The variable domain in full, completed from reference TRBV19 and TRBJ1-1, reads DGGITQSPKYLFRKEGQNVTLSCEQNLNHDAMYWYRQDPGQGLRLIYYSQIVNDFQKGDIAEGYSVSREKKESFPLTVTSAQKNPTAFYLCASSILGATEAFFGQGTRLTVV.

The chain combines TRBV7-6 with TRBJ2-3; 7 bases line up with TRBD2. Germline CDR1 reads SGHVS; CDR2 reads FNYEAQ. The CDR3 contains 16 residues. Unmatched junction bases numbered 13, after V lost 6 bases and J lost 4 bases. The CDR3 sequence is CASRGGSGTTADTQYF. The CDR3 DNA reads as TGTGCCAGCAGGGGCGGCAGCGGGACCACTGCAGATACGCAGTATTTT.

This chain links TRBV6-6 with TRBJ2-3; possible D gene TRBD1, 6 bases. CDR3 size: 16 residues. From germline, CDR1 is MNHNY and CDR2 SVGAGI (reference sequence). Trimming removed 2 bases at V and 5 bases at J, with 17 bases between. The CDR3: CASSYPPGQNGDTQYF. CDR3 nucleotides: TGTGCCAGCAGTTACCCACCGGGACAAAACGGAGATACGCAGTATTTT.

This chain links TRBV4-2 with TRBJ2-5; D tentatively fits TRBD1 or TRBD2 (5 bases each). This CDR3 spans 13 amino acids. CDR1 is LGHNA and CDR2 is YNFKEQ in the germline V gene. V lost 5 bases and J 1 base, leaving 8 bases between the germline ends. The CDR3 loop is CASSRGPQETQYF. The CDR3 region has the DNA TGTGCCAGCAGCAGGGGACCCCAAGAGACCCAGTACTTC.

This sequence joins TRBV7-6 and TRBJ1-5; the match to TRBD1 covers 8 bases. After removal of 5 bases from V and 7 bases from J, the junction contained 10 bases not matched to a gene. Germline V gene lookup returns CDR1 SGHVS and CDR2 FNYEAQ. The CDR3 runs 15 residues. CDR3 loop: CASSVGQGRAQPQHF. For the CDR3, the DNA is TGTGCCAGCAGCGTAGGACAGGGACGGGCACAGCCCCAGCATTTT.

The CDR3 nucleotides read TGTGCCAGCACTGACGGCACTGAAGCTTTCTTT. Translating gives CASTDGTEAFF. The chain employs TRBV5-4 and TRBJ1-1; no reliable D call. Per germline, CDR1 SGHNT and CDR2 YYREEE (reference sequence). The V and J ends lost 6 bases and 4 bases respectively, with 7 bases between them. There are 11 residues in the CDR3.

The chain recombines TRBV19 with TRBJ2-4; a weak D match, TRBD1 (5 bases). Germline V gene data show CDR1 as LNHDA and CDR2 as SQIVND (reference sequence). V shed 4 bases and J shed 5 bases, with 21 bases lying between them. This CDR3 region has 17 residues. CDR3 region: CASSRGLRASTENIQYF. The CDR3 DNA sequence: TGTGCCAGTAGTAGGGGCCTCCGGGCGTCCACGGAAAACATTCAGTACTTC.

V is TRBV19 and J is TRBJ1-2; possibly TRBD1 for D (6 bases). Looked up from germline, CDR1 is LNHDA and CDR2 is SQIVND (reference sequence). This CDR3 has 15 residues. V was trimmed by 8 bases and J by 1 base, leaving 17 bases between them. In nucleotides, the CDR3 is TGTGCCAGTGGCCAGGGGCTCCGCGGTAACTATGGCTACACCTTC. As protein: CASGQGLRGNYGYTF.

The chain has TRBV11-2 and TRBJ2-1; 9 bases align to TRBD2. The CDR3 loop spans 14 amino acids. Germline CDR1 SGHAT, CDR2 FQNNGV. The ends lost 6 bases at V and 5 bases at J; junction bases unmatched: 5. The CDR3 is CASSPGLANNEQFF. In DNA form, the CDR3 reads TGTGCCAGCAGTCCGGGACTAGCAAACAATGAGCAGTTCTTC. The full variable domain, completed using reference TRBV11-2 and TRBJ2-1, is EAGVAQSPRYKIIEKRQSVAFWCNPISGHATLYWYQQILGQGPKLLIQFQNNGVVDDSQLPKDRFSAERLKGVDSTLKIQPAKLEDSAVYLCASSPGLANNEQFFGPGTRLTVL.

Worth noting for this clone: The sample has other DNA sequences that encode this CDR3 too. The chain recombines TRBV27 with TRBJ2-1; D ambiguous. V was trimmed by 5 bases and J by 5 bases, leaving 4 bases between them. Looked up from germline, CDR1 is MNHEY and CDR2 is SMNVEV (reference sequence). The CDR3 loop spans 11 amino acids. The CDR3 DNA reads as TGTGCCAGCAGTCTAAACAATGAGCAGTTCTTC. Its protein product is CASSLNNEQFF.

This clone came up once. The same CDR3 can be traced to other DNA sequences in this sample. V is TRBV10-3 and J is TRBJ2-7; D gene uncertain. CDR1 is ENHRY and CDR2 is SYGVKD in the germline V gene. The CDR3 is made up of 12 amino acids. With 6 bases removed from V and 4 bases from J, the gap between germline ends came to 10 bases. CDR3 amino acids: CAIRESGYEQYF. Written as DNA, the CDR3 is TGTGCCATCAGGGAGAGTGGTTACGAGCAGTACTTC.

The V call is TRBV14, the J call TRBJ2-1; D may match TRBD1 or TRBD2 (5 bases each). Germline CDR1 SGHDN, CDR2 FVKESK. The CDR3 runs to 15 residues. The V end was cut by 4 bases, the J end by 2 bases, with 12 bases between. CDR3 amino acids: CASSLGLGPYNEQFF. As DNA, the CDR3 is TGTGCCAGCAGCCTAGGACTGGGGCCCTACAATGAGCAGTTCTTC.

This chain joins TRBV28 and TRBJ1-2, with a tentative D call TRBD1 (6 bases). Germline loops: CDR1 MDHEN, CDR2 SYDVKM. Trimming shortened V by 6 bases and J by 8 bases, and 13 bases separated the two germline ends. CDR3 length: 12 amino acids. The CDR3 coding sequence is TGTGCCAGCAGGGGGAACAGGGCAGGCTACACCTTC. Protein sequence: CASRGNRAGYTF.

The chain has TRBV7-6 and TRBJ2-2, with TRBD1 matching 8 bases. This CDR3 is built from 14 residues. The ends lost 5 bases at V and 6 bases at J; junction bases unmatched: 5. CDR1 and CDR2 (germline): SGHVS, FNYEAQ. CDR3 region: CASSQDREAGELFF. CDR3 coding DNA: TGTGCCAGCAGCCAGGACAGGGAGGCCGGGGAGCTGTTTTTT.

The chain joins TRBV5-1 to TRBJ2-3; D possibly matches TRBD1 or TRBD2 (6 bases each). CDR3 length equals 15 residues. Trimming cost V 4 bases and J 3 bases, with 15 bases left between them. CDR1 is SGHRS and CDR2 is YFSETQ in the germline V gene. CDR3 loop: CASSGWGAGTDTQYF. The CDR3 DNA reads TGCGCCAGCAGCGGATGGGGGGCAGGTACAGATACGCAGTATTTT.

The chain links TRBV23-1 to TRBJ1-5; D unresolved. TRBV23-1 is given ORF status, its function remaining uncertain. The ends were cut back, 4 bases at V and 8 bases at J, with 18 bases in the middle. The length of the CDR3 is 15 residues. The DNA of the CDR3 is TGCGCCAGCAGTCGATCTGACGGTGTAAGAAAGCCCCAGCATTTT. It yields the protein CASSRSDGVRKPQHF.

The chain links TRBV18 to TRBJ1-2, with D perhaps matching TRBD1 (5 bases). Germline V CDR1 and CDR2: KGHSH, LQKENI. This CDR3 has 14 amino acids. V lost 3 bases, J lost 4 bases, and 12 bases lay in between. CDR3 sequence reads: CASSPTQGSYGYTF. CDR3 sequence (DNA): TGTGCCAGCTCACCGACCCAGGGCAGCTATGGCTACACCTTC.

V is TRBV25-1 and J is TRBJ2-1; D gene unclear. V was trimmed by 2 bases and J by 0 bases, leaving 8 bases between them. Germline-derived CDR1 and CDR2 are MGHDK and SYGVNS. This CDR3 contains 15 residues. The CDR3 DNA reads TGTGCCAGCAGTGAAGCCTCGAGCTCCTACAATGAGCAGTTCTTC. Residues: CASSEASSSYNEQFF.

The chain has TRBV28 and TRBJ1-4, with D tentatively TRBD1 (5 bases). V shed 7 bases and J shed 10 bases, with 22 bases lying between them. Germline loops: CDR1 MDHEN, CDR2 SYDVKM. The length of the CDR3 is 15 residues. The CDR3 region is CASTPGGVPIGKLFF. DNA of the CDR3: TGTGCCAGCACCCCTGGGGGAGTCCCGATCGGAAAACTGTTTTTT.

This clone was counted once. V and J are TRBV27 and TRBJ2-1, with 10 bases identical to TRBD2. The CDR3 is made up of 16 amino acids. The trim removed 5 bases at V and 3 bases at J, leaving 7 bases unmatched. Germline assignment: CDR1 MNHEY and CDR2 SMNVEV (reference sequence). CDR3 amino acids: CASSTPSGSYYNEQFF. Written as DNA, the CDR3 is TGTGCCAGCAGTACCCCTAGCGGGAGCTACTACAATGAGCAGTTCTTC.

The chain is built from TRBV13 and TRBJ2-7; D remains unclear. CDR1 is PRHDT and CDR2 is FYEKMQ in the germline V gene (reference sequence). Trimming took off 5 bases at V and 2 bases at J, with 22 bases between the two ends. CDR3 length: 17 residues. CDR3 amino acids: CASSVRQSAVVPYEQYF. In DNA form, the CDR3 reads TGTGCCAGCAGCGTTCGTCAGAGCGCGGTAGTACCCTACGAGCAGTACTTC. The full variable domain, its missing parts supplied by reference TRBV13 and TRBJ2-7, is AAGVIQSPRHLIKEKRETATLKCYPIPRHDTVYWYQQGPGQDPQFLISFYEKMQSDKGSIPDRFSAQQFSDYHSELNMSSLELGDSALYFCASSVRQSAVVPYEQYFGPGTRLTVT.